The 24 T cell receptor beta chains below come from one sample, sequenced in a study of technical replicates of blood from a handful of donors. Clones were sequenced by immunoSEQ multiplex PCR, and TCRdb holds only the in-frame ones, with some missing. The table has about 75,000 clones, 91% seen once; the top ten hold 0.37%. Sequencing was done on a sample of T cells isolated from PBMCs. These receptors came from a human donor in good health. Some clones in this sample may be carry-over from other donors' samples.

The chain combines TRBV5-1 with TRBJ2-7; D gene uncertain. Trimming removed 1 base from V and 4 bases from J, with 18 bases in between. Per germline, CDR1 SGHRS and CDR2 YFSETQ. The CDR3 sequence is 16 residues long. CDR3 sequence: CASSLTGSSRQYEQYF. CDR3 sequence (DNA): TGCGCCAGCAGCTTGACGGGTTCCAGCCGCCAGTACGAGCAGTACTTC.

This chain joins TRBV7-9 and TRBJ2-3; no clear D gene. This CDR3 has 12 residues. Germline-derived CDR1 and CDR2 are SEHNR and FQNEAQ (reference sequence). The germline V and J ends were trimmed by 6 bases and 4 bases, with 8 bases remaining between them. The CDR3 nucleotides are TGTGCCAGCAGTTTAATAGCAGATACGCAGTATTTT. It specifies CASSLIADTQYF.

The chain employs TRBV11-2 and TRBJ2-5, with TRBD2 as a possible D gene (6 bases). The CDR3 runs to 17 residues. V was cut by 1 base and J by 0 bases, with 15 bases left in between. The V gene's germline CDR1 is SGHAT and CDR2 FQNNGV. CDR3: CASSLGIGTGDQETQYF. CDR3 DNA sequence: TGTGCCAGCAGCTTAGGTATCGGTACGGGAGACCAAGAGACCCAGTACTTC.

This chain uses TRBV18 with TRBJ1-4, with TRBD1 identical over 7 bases. CDR1 KGHSH and CDR2 LQKENI come from the germline V gene. The CDR3 has 16 amino acids. V gave up 2 bases and J gave up 10 bases; unmatched junction bases: 13. CDR3 region: CASSPVEQGMGGKLFF. The CDR3 DNA reads TGTGCCAGCTCACCAGTAGAACAGGGGATGGGCGGAAAACTGTTTTTT.

This sequence joins TRBV30 and TRBJ2-7; D unresolved. The CDR3 contains 11 residues. Between the trimmed V and J ends, which lost 3 bases and 0 bases, there was a span of 3 bases. Germline V gene lookup returns CDR1 GTSNPN and CDR2 SVGIG (reference sequence). This chain's CDR3 is CAWSGSYEQYF. As DNA, the CDR3 is TGTGCCTGGAGCGGCTCCTACGAGCAGTACTTC. The entire variable domain, with the rest obtained from reference TRBV30 and TRBJ2-7, is as follows: SQTIHQWPATLVQPVGSPLSLECTVEGTSNPNLYWYRQAAGRGLQLLFYSVGIGQISSEVPQNLSASRPQDRQFILSSKKLLLSDSGFYLCAWSGSYEQYFGPGTRLTVT.

The gene calls are TRBV4-1 and TRBJ2-7; perhaps TRBD1 as D (5 bases). Trimming shortened V by 5 bases and J by 3 bases, and 14 bases separated the two germline ends. CDR1 and CDR2 (germline): MGHRA, YSYEKL. The CDR3 length is 14 residues. CDR3 in DNA: TGCGCCAGCAGCGCTAGATCCCAGGGCTACGAGCAGTACTTC. Amino acid sequence: CASSARSQGYEQYF.

The chain combines TRBV18 with TRBJ2-2, with D possibly being TRBD2 (6 bases). Between the trimmed V and J ends, which lost 3 bases and 1 base, there was a span of 12 bases. The CDR3 covers 16 residues. The germline V gene has CDR1 KGHSH and CDR2 LQKENI. The DNA of the CDR3 is TGTGCCAGCTCACCGAGGAGGGACGGGAACACCGGGGAGCTGTTTTTT. As protein: CASSPRRDGNTGELFF.

J is TRBJ2-7 and V is TRBV7-9, with D perhaps TRBD1 (7 bases). The V end was cut by 4 bases, the J end by 3 bases, with 13 bases between. The germline gives CDR1 SEHNR, CDR2 FQNEAQ (reference sequence). This CDR3 has 14 residues. This CDR3 reads CASSSTGDFYEQYF. CDR3 bases: TGTGCCAGCAGCTCCACAGGGGACTTCTACGAGCAGTACTTC.

The chain employs TRBV6-1 and TRBJ2-5, with D possibly matching TRBD2 (6 bases). V was pared by 3 bases and J by 1 base, with 9 bases between. The CDR3 consists of 14 residues. The germline gives CDR1 MNHNS, CDR2 SASEGT. In DNA, the CDR3 is TGTGCCAGCAGTGATTGGGACTTCCAAGAGACCCAGTACTTC. Translated: CASSDWDFQETQYF.

The chain has TRBV4-2 and TRBJ1-4, with D unclear. The CDR3 loop spans 13 amino acids. The germline CDR1 and CDR2 sequences are LGHNA and YNFKEQ. Trimming took off 0 bases at V and 12 bases at J, with 11 bases between the two ends. The CDR3, as DNA: TGTGCCAGCAGCCAAGATTCGGTTCCCCAACTGTTTTTT. Protein sequence: CASSQDSVPQLFF.

This chain joins TRBV19 and TRBJ2-3, with D possibly matching TRBD1 (6 bases). The V and J ends lost 3 bases and 3 bases respectively, with 13 bases between them. CDR3 length equals 15 residues. Germline-derived CDR1 and CDR2 are LNHDA and SQIVND (reference sequence). The CDR3 nucleotides are TGTGCCAGTAGTATCACACAGGGTAGGACAGATACGCAGTATTTT. As protein: CASSITQGRTDTQYF.

The chain recombines TRBV28 with TRBJ2-7, with TRBD1 identical over 10 bases. With 6 bases clipped from V and 5 bases from J, the junction kept 10 bases outside the gene matches. The CDR3 consists of 15 residues. In germline, CDR1 is MDHEN, CDR2 SYDVKM. The CDR3, as DNA: TGTGCCAGCAGCGACGCCGGGACAGGGGTCCACGAGCAGTACTTC. Amino acid sequence: CASSDAGTGVHEQYF.

The chain carries TRBV19 and TRBJ2-2; D not resolved. The germline V gene has CDR1 LNHDA and CDR2 SQIVND (reference sequence). The CDR3 has 15 amino acids. V lost 5 bases, J lost 7 bases, and 17 bases lay in between. This CDR3 is CASSARRSRGGELFF. The CDR3 DNA reads as TGTGCCAGTAGTGCACGAAGGTCCAGAGGCGGGGAGCTGTTTTTT.

V and J are TRBV6-1 and TRBJ1-1, with 8 bases fitting TRBD1. The germline gives CDR1 MNHNS, CDR2 SASEGT. The length of the CDR3 is 15 residues. Losses at the gene ends were 2 bases for V and 4 bases for J; bases not matched to a gene: 6. The CDR3: CASSEWYRGSTEAFF. CDR3 DNA: TGTGCCAGCAGTGAATGGTACAGGGGGAGCACTGAAGCTTTCTTT.

V gene TRBV19 combines with J gene TRBJ1-2; 7 bases are a match to TRBD1. V shed 2 bases, J shed 12 bases, and the junction held 9 bases outside the gene matches. The CDR3 has 13 residues. In germline, CDR1 is LNHDA, CDR2 SQIVND (reference sequence). The CDR3 loop is CASSIQDRKTHTF. The CDR3 DNA reads TGTGCCAGTAGTATACAGGACAGGAAGACCCACACCTTC.

This clone showed up just a few times. The rearrangement joins TRBV4-1 to TRBJ1-3; 7 bases agree with TRBD1. The CDR3 contains 14 residues. The ends lost 4 bases at V and 8 bases at J; junction bases unmatched: 8. CDR1 and CDR2 from the germline V gene are MGHRA and YSYEKL. This CDR3 reads CASSLTGRIDTIYF. In DNA, the CDR3 is TGCGCCAGCAGCCTGACAGGGAGGATAGACACCATATATTTT.

This clone appeared once. J is TRBJ1-2 and V is TRBV28; the D is unclear. V dropped 2 bases and J dropped 3 bases, with 7 bases sitting between them. This CDR3 is 13 amino acids long. The V gene's germline CDR1 is MDHEN and CDR2 SYDVKM. CDR3 region: CASSLPQYYGYTF. The CDR3 DNA reads as TGTGCCAGCAGTTTACCCCAATACTATGGCTACACCTTC.

In this sample, this clone turned up once. The rearrangement uses TRBV2 and TRBJ2-7, with 11 bases aligning to TRBD2. CDR3 length: 15 residues. Germline CDR1 and CDR2: SNHLY and FYNNEI. The trim removed 6 bases at V and 2 bases at J, leaving 6 bases unmatched. The CDR3 loop reads CASRVAGLAAYEQYF. CDR3 DNA sequence: TGTGCCAGCAGGGTAGCGGGACTAGCGGCCTACGAGCAGTACTTC. The full variable domain, completed using reference TRBV2 and TRBJ2-7, is EPEVTQTPSHQVTQMGQEVILRCVPISNHLYFYWYRQILGQKVEFLVSFYNNEISEKSEIFDDQFSVERPDGSNFTLKIRSTKLEDSAMYFCASRVAGLAAYEQYFGPGTRLTVT.

The count of this clone is one. V and J are TRBV4-1 and TRBJ1-4, with D uncertain. This CDR3 spans 12 amino acids. Between the trimmed V and J ends, which lost 1 base and 14 bases, there was a span of 11 bases. The V gene's germline CDR1 is MGHRA and CDR2 YSYEKL. Here the CDR3 reads CASSQVEGSLFF. CDR3 nucleotide sequence: TGCGCCAGCAGCCAAGTTGAAGGTAGCCTGTTTTTT.

The DNA of the CDR3 is TGTGCCAGCAGCCCGGGATCTCACGGACCAGATACGCAGTATTTT. Its translation: CASSPGSHGPDTQYF. The chain combines TRBV7-2 with TRBJ2-3; tentative D call: TRBD2 (5 bases). Per germline, CDR1 SGHTA and CDR2 FQGNSA. Trimming pared 5 bases from V and 4 bases from J, leaving 16 bases between. The length of the CDR3 is 15 residues.

The chain uses TRBV2 and TRBJ1-1; a weak D match, TRBD1 (6 bases). The V end was cut by 4 bases, the J end by 4 bases, with 13 bases between. Germline V gives CDR1 SNHLY, CDR2 FYNNEI. CDR3 length: 14 residues. In nucleotides, the CDR3 is TGTGCCAGCAGTGGGACAGCCGAGTCCACTGAAGCTTTCTTT. This gives the protein CASSGTAESTEAFF.

The chain employs TRBV19 and TRBJ2-2, with TRBD2 matching over 14 bases. This CDR3 comprises 17 residues. CDR1 and CDR2 (germline): LNHDA, SQIVND (reference sequence). V lost 1 base and J lost 6; bases outside the gene matches: 4. The CDR3 reads CASSIVRLAGGAGELFF. The CDR3 DNA is TGTGCCAGTAGTATAGTAAGACTAGCGGGGGGGGCCGGGGAGCTGTTTTTT.

V gene TRBV25-1 combines with J gene TRBJ2-7; 13 bases line up with TRBD2. Germline CDR1 and CDR2: MGHDK and SYGVNS. V dropped 9 bases and J dropped 0; count of bases not matched to a gene: 8. The CDR3 consists of 16 residues. The CDR3 region has the DNA TGTGCCAGACGACTAGCGGGGGGAACTAGCTCCTACGAGCAGTACTTC. It translates to CARRLAGGTSSYEQYF.

This rearrangement joins TRBV30 to TRBJ1-5; 9 nucleotides match TRBD1. V gave up 3 bases and J gave up 6 bases; unmatched junction bases: 3. The CDR3 is 13 amino acids. CDR1 and CDR2 from the germline V gene are GTSNPN and SVGIG (reference sequence). This chain's CDR3 is CAWRDRGSQPQHF. The CDR3 DNA reads TGTGCCTGGAGAGACAGGGGGTCTCAGCCCCAGCATTTT.